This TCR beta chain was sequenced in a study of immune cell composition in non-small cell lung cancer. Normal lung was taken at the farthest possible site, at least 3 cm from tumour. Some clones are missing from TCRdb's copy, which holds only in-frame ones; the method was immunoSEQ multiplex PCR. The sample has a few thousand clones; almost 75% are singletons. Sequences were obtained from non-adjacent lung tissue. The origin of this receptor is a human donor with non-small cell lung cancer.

CDR3 residues: CASSTGLAHNEQFF. DNA of the CDR3: TGCGCCAGCAGTACGGGACTAGCGCACAATGAGCAGTTCTTC. The chain combines TRBV10-1 with TRBJ2-1; 10 bases align to TRBD2. The CDR3 is 14 residues long. Unmatched junction bases numbered 3, after V lost 5 bases and J lost 5 bases. From germline, CDR1 is WNHNN and CDR2 SYGVQD (reference sequence).